These 3 T cell receptor beta chains were all obtained from the same sample, sequenced in a study of glioma-infiltrating T cells. The iRepertoire nested amplicon-rescue multiplex PCR amplified TCR alpha and beta CDR3s from RNA. TCRdb re-analysed the multiplex PCR reads in MiXCR, keeping a single row per CDR3 protein. Here the sample spans 93,000 or so distinct CDR3 sequences, 25% to 30% being singletons. The sample comprised glioma tissue, nonneoplastic brain tissue, or PBMCs (not recorded which). All receptors come from a human donor with low-grade glioma or glioblastoma, undergoing nonglioma brain surgery, or in good health (not recorded which).

Details on this clonotype: With a much larger clone just one base away, this may be a read error. DNA of the CDR3: TGTGCCAGCAGCTACTCTAGTATGGGGGCGCGGGACTATGGCTACACCTTC. The encoded protein is CASSYSSMGARDYGYTF. The V call is TRBV6-2 or TRBV6-3, the J call TRBJ1-2; weak D call: TRBD1 (6 bases). The CDR3 covers 17 residues. Per the germline V gene, CDR1 is MNHEY and CDR2 is SVGEGT.

In regard to this clonotype: This may arise from a read error, as a much more abundant clone is one base away. The chain uses TRBV3-1 and TRBJ1-1, with unresolved D. The CDR3 totals 13 residues. The germline gives CDR1 LGHDT, CDR2 YNNKEL (reference sequence). The CDR3 is CASSLTQNTKAFF. DNA of the CDR3: TGTGCCAGCAGCTTAACACAGAACACTAAAGCTTTCTTT.

The chain uses TRBV28 and TRBJ2-7; 8 nucleotides line up with TRBD2. The CDR3 spans 12 residues. Germline V CDR1 and CDR2: MDHEN, SYDVKM. Trimming cost V 6 bases and J 6 bases; bases outside gene matches: 4. The CDR3 DNA follows: TGTGCCAGCAGGAACGGGGGGGGCGAGCAGTACTTC. This translates into CASRNGGGEQYF. The full variable domain, completed using reference TRBV28 and TRBJ2-7, is DVKVTQSSRYLVKRTGEKVFLECVQDMDHENMFWYRQDPGLGLRLIYFSYDVKMKEKGDIPEGYSVSREKKERFSLILESASTNQTSMYLCASRNGGGEQYFGPGTRLTVT.